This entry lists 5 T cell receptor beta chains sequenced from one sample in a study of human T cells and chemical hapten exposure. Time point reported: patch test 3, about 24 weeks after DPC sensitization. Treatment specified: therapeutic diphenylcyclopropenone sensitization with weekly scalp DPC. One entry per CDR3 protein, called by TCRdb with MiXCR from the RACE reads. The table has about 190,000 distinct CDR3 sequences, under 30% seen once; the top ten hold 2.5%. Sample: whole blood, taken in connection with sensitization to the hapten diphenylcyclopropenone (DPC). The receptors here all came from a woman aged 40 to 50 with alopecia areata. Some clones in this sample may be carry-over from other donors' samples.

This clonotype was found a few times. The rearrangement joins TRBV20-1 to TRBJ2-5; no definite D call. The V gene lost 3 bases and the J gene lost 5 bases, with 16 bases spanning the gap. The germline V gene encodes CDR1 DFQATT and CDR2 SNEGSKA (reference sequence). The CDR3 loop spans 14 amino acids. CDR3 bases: TGCAGTGCTAGGCAGCCTCCTTTACGCGAGACCCAGTACTTC. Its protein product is CSARQPPLRETQYF.

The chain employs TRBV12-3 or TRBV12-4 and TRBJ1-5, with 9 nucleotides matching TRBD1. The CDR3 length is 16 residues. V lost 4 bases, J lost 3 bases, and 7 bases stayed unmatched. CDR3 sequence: CASSSWGQGDNQPQHF. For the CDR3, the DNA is TGTGCCAGCAGTTCTTGGGGACAGGGCGACAATCAGCCCCAGCATTTT.

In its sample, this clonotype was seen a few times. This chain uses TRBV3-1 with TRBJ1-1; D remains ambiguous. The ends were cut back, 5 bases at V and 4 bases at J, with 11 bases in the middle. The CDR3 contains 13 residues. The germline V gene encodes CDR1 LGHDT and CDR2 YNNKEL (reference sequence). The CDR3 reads CASSAPGFTEAFF. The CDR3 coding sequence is TGTGCCAGCAGCGCCCCCGGGTTCACTGAAGCTTTCTTT. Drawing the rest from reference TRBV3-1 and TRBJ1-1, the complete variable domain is DTAVSQTPKYLVTQMGNDKSIKCEQNLGHDTMYWYKQDSKKFLKIMFSYNNKELIINETVPNRFSPKSPDKAHLNLHINSLELGDSAVYFCASSAPGFTEAFFGQGTRLTVV.

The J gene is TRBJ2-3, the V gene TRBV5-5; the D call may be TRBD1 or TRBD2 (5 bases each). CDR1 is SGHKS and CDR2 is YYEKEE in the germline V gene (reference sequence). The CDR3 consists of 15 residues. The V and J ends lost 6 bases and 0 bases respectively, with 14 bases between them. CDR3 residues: CASIKGTLSTDTQYF. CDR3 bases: TGTGCCAGCATAAAGGGGACCCTGAGCACAGATACGCAGTATTTT.

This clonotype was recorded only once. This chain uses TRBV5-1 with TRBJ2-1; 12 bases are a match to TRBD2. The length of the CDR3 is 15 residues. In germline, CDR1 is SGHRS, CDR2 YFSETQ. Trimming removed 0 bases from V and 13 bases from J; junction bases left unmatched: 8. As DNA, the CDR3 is TGCGCCAGCAGCTTGGCACTAGCGGGAGGTATTGGACAGTTCTTC. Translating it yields CASSLALAGGIGQFF.